The 28 T cell receptor beta chains listed next were all sequenced from one sample in a study of T cells after yellow fever vaccination. Using its own MiXCR run on the 5' RACE reads, TCRdb lists one record per CDR3 protein. Of roughly 300,000 distinct CDR3 sequences listed, around 7% were seen once; the top ten hold roughly 19%. The material was PBMCs, obtained about 41 days after the first yellow fever vaccination. These TCRs come from a man aged 18 to 29 who received the YFV17D yellow fever vaccine.

This clonotype was seen more than once but under ten times. The rearrangement joins TRBV15 to TRBJ2-5; 7 bases agree with TRBD1. V lost 9 bases, J lost 5 bases, and 12 bases stayed unmatched. CDR1 is LNHNV, CDR2 YYDKDF, per germline (reference sequence). The CDR3 totals 14 residues. CDR3 amino acids: CATSGRDRVETQYF. The CDR3 nucleotides read TGTGCCACTTCAGGACGAGACAGGGTTGAGACCCAGTACTTC.

This clonotype was seen more than once but under ten times. The chain combines TRBV20-1 with TRBJ1-1; no clear D gene. Germline V lookup: CDR1 DFQATT, CDR2 SNEGSKA (reference sequence). Trimming cost V 3 bases and J 2 bases, with 13 bases left between them. The CDR3 sequence is 14 residues long. CDR3 nucleotide sequence: TGCAGTGCTAGTTCCACGTCCCTTAACACTGAAGCTTTCTTT. This sequence encodes CSASSTSLNTEAFF.

The rearrangement uses TRBV5-4 and TRBJ2-1; TRBD2 aligns across 9 bases. V was clipped by 0 bases and J by 8 bases; unmatched bases: 3. Germline V gene sequence: CDR1 SGHNT, CDR2 YYREEE (reference sequence). CDR3 length equals 14 residues. CDR3 bases: TGTGCCAGCAGCTTGGGCGGGACTAGCTATGAGCAGTTCTTC. Its protein product is CASSLGGTSYEQFF.

The rearrangement links TRBV5-1 to TRBJ2-3; the D call may be TRBD1 or TRBD2 (5 bases each). The CDR3 length is 13 residues. CDR1 is SGHRS and CDR2 is YFSETQ in the germline V gene. Trimming pared 4 bases from V and 6 bases from J, leaving 12 bases between. Written as DNA, the CDR3 is TGCGCCAGCAGCCCTGAGGGGTCGGATACGCAGTATTTT. It codes for CASSPEGSDTQYF.

This clonotype was seen only a few times. This chain uses TRBV11-2 with TRBJ1-5, with a weak D call TRBD1 (5 bases). The CDR3 is 17 residues long. V lost 0 bases, J lost 3 bases, and 15 bases lay in between. The germline V gene encodes CDR1 SGHAT and CDR2 FQNNGV. The DNA of the CDR3 is TGTGCCAGCAGCTTAGAGGGCCCAGGGCCGATCAATCAGCCCCAGCATTTT. Its translation: CASSLEGPGPINQPQHF.

V is TRBV6-1 and J is TRBJ1-2, with 8 positions matching TRBD1. CDR3 length: 15 amino acids. The germline V gene has CDR1 MNHNS and CDR2 SASEGT. The junction had 14 bases not matched to a gene; V was cut back by 6 bases and J by 8 bases. CDR3 bases: TGTGCCAGCAGCTCGAAGGACAGGGTTAAAGAAGGCTACACCTTC. Translated: CASSSKDRVKEGYTF.

This clonotype was detected many times. CDR3 bases: TGTGCCAGCAGCGGGGGGGCTAGCACAGATACGCAGTATTTT. This sequence encodes CASSGGASTDTQYF. This rearrangement joins TRBV6-4 to TRBJ2-3, with TRBD2 matching over 8 bases. J lost 0 bases, V lost 6 bases, and 2 bases had no gene match. This CDR3 comprises 14 residues. Germline V gene lookup returns CDR1 MRHNA and CDR2 SNTAGT.

This clonotype showed up just a few times. CDR3 amino acids: CASSYGTNTEAFF. CDR3 coding DNA: TGCGCCAGCAGCTACGGGACGAACACTGAAGCTTTCTTT. The V and J genes are TRBV5-1 and TRBJ1-1; D might be TRBD1 (5 bases). Germline V lookup: CDR1 SGHRS, CDR2 YFSETQ. CDR3 length: 13 residues. V gave up 3 bases and J gave up 1 base, with 7 bases separating them. The whole variable domain, filled in from reference TRBV5-1 and TRBJ1-1, reads KAGVTQTPRYLIKTRGQQVTLSCSPISGHRSVSWYQQTPGQGLQFLFEYFSETQRNKGNFPGRFSGRQFSNSRSEMNVSTLELGDSALYLCASSYGTNTEAFFGQGTRLTVV.

In this sample, this clonotype turned up a few times. The V call is TRBV10-3, the J call TRBJ1-2; 9 bases are shared with TRBD1. V lost 4 bases to trimming and J lost 7 bases; unmatched junction nucleotides: 4. Germline CDR1 and CDR2: ENHRY and SYGVKD. The CDR3 runs 13 residues. CDR3 nucleotides: TGTGCCATCAGTGCCGGGACAGGGATTGGCTACACCTTC. It yields the protein CAISAGTGIGYTF.

The chain carries TRBV7-3 and TRBJ2-2; D is possibly TRBD2 (6 bases). The CDR3 contains 14 residues. V lost 3 bases and J 9 bases, leaving 14 bases between the germline ends. Germline V gene sequence: CDR1 SGHTA, CDR2 FQGTGA. The CDR3: CASSFGGDGRELFF. The CDR3 nucleotides read TGTGCCAGCAGCTTCGGCGGGGACGGCAGGGAGCTGTTTTTT.

This clonotype showed up many times. The rearrangement links TRBV7-2 to TRBJ1-5; possibly TRBD1 for D (5 bases). Germline loops: CDR1 SGHTA, CDR2 FQGNSA. This CDR3 has 12 residues. Trimming left V 3 bases short and J 7 bases short, with 7 bases between. CDR3 region: CASSFGGQPQHF. The CDR3 nucleotides are TGTGCCAGCAGCTTCGGGGGGCAGCCCCAGCATTTT.

This clonotype was seen many times. The genes are TRBV7-2 and TRBJ2-1; D uncertain. Germline V lookup: CDR1 SGHTA, CDR2 FQGNSA. CDR3 length equals 12 residues. Trimming took 8 bases from V and 7 from J, leaving 12 bases between them. CDR3 nucleotides: TGTGCCAGCGGGTCCTTCGGGAATGAGCAGTTCTTC. Residues: CASGSFGNEQFF. The whole variable domain, filled in from reference TRBV7-2 and TRBJ2-1, reads GAGVSQSPSNKVTEKGKDVELRCDPISGHTALYWYRQSLGQGLEFLIYFQGNSAPDKSGLPSDRFSAERTGGSVSTLTIQRTQQEDSAVYLCASGSFGNEQFFGPGTRLTVL.

Note on this clonotype: This may stem from a read error, because a much larger clone lies one nucleotide away. The chain recombines TRBV7-2 with TRBJ1-1; 8 positions match TRBD1. CDR1 and CDR2 (germline): SGHTA, FQGNSA. This CDR3 spans 14 amino acids. CDR3: CASGLQGGVTEAFF. The CDR3 bases are TGTGCCAGCGGCTTACAGGGGGGGGTCACTGAAGCTTTCTTT.

The chain links TRBV4-1 to TRBJ2-3; possibly TRBD1 or TRBD2 for D (6 bases each). V was cut by 0 bases and J by 2 bases, with 12 bases left in between. The germline gives CDR1 MGHRA, CDR2 YSYEKL. CDR3 length: 16 amino acids. DNA of the CDR3: TGCGCCAGCAGCCAAGAGCGTGGGGGGCCCACAGATACGCAGTATTTT. Its protein is CASSQERGGPTDTQYF.

This clonotype has ten or more counts. V and J are TRBV7-2 and TRBJ2-3; 12 nucleotides agree with TRBD2. Germline trimming cut 1 base from V and 6 bases from J; bases unmatched to any gene: 5. From germline, CDR1 is SGHTA and CDR2 FQGNSA. The CDR3 runs 16 residues. Written as DNA, the CDR3 is TGTGCCAGCAGCTTAGTGGCTAGCGGGGGGGATGATACGCAGTATTTT. Translated, it gives CASSLVASGGDDTQYF.

The V and J genes are TRBV12-3 or TRBV12-4 and TRBJ2-4, with 12 positions matching TRBD2. J lost 7 bases, V lost 6 bases, and 7 bases had no gene match. The length of the CDR3 is 15 residues. The CDR3: CASSTTGTSGNIQYF. The CDR3 coding sequence is TGTGCCAGCAGCACCACCGGGACTAGCGGGAACATTCAGTACTTC.

This chain joins TRBV20-1 and TRBJ2-1; 9 bases fit TRBD2. CDR1 and CDR2 from the germline V gene are DFQATT and SNEGSKA (reference sequence). The CDR3 sequence is 15 residues long. Trimming removed 1 base from V and 4 bases from J; junction bases left unmatched: 5. The CDR3 DNA is TGCAGTGCTAGAGTGGCGCGGGGGGGTTACAATGAGCAGTTCTTC. It codes for CSARVARGGYNEQFF.

This clonotype was picked up a small number of times. The chain has TRBV7-6 and TRBJ1-1; D might be TRBD1 (6 bases). CDR3 length equals 12 residues. The germline V gene has CDR1 SGHVS and CDR2 FNYEAQ. Trimming removed 11 bases from V and 0 bases from J, with 10 bases in between. CDR3 protein: CAGGQLNTEAFF. CDR3 coding DNA: TGTGCCGGAGGACAGTTGAACACTGAAGCTTTCTTT.

The chain combines TRBV12-3 or TRBV12-4 with TRBJ1-1; D not resolved. The CDR3 length is 14 residues. The ends were cut back, 3 bases at V and 4 bases at J, with 12 bases in the middle. CDR3 loop: CASSFEALSTEAFF. CDR3 sequence (DNA): TGTGCCAGCAGTTTTGAGGCTTTGAGCACTGAAGCTTTCTTT.

The CDR3 nucleotides read TGCAGCGTCCTAGGGGCTAGCGGGGGGGACGACAATGAGCAGTTCTTC. This sequence encodes CSVLGASGGDDNEQFF. The chain has TRBV29-1 and TRBJ2-1, with 12 bases that match TRBD2. Germline CDR1 SQVTM, CDR2 ANQGSEA. The V segment lost 6 bases and the J segment 5 bases; nucleotides outside the gene matches: 11. CDR3 length: 16 residues.

CDR3 in DNA: TGCGCCAGCAGCCTGGGGGCGGGGGAGTACAATGAGCAGTTCTTC. Translating gives CASSLGAGEYNEQFF. This chain joins TRBV5-1 and TRBJ2-1; D is perhaps TRBD2 (7 bases). This CDR3 comprises 15 residues. Trimming stripped 4 bases from V and 4 bases from J, with 15 bases between. CDR1 and CDR2 (germline): SGHRS, YFSETQ.

Ten or more counts support this clonotype. V is TRBV27 and J is TRBJ2-3; D assignment may be TRBD1 or TRBD2 (5 bases each). The CDR3 totals 16 residues. In germline, CDR1 is MNHEY, CDR2 SMNVEV (reference sequence). V was cut by 5 bases and J by 6 bases, with 21 bases left in between. The CDR3 DNA reads as TGTGCCAGCAGTCGCCTTATTCCTCGGGGCCCCGATACGCAGTATTTT. Amino acid sequence: CASSRLIPRGPDTQYF.

In this sample, this clonotype turned up a few times. V is TRBV5-1 and J is TRBJ2-1, with TRBD2 as a possible D gene (5 bases). CDR1 is SGHRS and CDR2 is YFSETQ in the germline V gene. V was clipped by 0 bases and J by 0 bases, with 10 bases between them. CDR3 size: 16 residues. This chain's CDR3 is CASSLGADGSYNEQFF. Here the CDR3 DNA reads TGCGCCAGCAGCTTGGGAGCGGATGGCTCCTACAATGAGCAGTTCTTC.

This clonotype was seen a handful of times. The rearrangement joins TRBV27 to TRBJ2-2, with D hard to call. The CDR3 covers 16 residues. Germline V gene data show CDR1 as MNHEY and CDR2 as SMNVEV (reference sequence). V was shortened by 7 bases and J by 2 bases, with 17 bases between the two germline ends. The CDR3 nucleotides are TGTGCCAGCACCTCCAGCCCCAGGATTAACACCGGGGAGCTGTTTTTT. Its translation: CASTSSPRINTGELFF.

The rearrangement uses TRBV7-7 and TRBJ1-4; D may be TRBD1 (6 bases). Trimming took 4 bases from V and 3 from J, leaving 21 bases between them. The CDR3 contains 18 residues. Per the germline V gene, CDR1 is SSHAT and CDR2 is FNYEAQ (reference sequence). In DNA form, the CDR3 reads TGTGCCAGCAGCTGGTCATCCGGGGGGCCCAGGGCTAATGAAAAACTGTTTTTT. This sequence encodes CASSWSSGGPRANEKLFF.

This clonotype turned up a few times. V is TRBV28 and J is TRBJ2-7; 12 bases align to TRBD1. V lost 6 bases to trimming and J lost 9 bases; unmatched junction nucleotides: 3. The CDR3 covers 12 residues. CDR1 and CDR2 (germline): MDHEN, SYDVKM. The CDR3: CASSLGQGAQYV. CDR3 DNA sequence: TGTGCCAGCAGCCTGGGACAGGGGGCGCAGTACGTC.

This clonotype was detected a few times. The chain couples TRBV5-6 to TRBJ2-3, with D perhaps matching TRBD2 (6 bases). Germline V gives CDR1 SGHDT, CDR2 YYEEEE. The CDR3 contains 14 residues. V was cut by 3 bases and J by 8 bases, with 16 bases left in between. The CDR3 protein is CASSYRAPGATQYF. The CDR3 nucleotides read TGTGCCAGCAGCTATCGGGCCCCGGGAGCTACGCAGTATTTT.

This clonotype was detected ten times or more. This chain links TRBV4-2 with TRBJ2-2; the D is unclear. Germline assignment: CDR1 LGHNA and CDR2 YNFKEQ. The V end was cut by 3 bases, the J end by 0 bases, with 8 bases between. CDR3 length equals 15 residues. The CDR3 protein is CASSQADTNTGELFF. The CDR3 DNA sequence: TGTGCCAGCAGCCAGGCTGACACGAACACCGGGGAGCTGTTTTTT.